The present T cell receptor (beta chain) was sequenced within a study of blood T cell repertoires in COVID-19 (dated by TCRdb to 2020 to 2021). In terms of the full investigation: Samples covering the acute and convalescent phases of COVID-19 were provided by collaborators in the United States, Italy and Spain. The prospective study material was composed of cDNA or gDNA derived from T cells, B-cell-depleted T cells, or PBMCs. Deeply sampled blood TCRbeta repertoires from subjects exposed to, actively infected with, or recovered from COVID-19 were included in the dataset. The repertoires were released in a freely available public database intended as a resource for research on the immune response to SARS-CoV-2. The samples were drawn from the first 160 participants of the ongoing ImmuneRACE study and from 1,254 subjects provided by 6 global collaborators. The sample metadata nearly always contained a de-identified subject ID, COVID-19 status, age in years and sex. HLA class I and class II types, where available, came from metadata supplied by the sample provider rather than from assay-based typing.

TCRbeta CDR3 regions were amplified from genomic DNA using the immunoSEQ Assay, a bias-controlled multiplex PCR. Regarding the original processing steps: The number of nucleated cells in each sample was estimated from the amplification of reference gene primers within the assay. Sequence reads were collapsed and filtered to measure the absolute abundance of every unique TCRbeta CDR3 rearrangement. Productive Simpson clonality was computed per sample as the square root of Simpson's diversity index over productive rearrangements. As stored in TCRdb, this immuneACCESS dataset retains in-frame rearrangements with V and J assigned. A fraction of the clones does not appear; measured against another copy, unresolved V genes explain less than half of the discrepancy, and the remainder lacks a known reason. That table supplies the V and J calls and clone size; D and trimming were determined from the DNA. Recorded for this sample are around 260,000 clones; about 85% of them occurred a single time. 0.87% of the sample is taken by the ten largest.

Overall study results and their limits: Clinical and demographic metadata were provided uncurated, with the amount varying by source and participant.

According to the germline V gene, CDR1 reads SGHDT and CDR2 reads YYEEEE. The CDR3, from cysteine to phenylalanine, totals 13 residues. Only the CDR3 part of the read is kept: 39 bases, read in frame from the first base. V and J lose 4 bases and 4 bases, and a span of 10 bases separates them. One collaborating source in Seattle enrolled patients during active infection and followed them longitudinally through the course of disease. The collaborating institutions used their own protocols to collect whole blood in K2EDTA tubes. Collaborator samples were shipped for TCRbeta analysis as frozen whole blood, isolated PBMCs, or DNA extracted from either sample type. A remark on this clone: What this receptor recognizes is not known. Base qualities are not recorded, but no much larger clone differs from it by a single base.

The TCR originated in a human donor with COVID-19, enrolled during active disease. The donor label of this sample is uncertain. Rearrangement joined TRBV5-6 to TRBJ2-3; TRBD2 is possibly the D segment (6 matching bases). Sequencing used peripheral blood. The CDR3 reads CASSPGLADTQYF. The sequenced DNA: TGTGCCAGCAGCCCGGGACTTGCAGATACGCAGTATTTT.